This paragraph reports one T cell receptor (beta chain). The target antigen is unknown. This sample was included in a study of T cell responses to AZD1222 COVID-19 vaccine. About the research overall: Second doses that came at about 4 or about 12 weeks were put together. Study-level points and caveats: Repertoire sampling was restricted to post-peak T cell response timepoints. Spike-specific TCR breadth and depth went up after people got two AZD1222 doses. The donor group comprised mostly white British people and more females; the analysis possibly underestimated clonal diversity.

This CDR3 region has 18 residues. Looked up from germline, CDR1 is SGHDT and CDR2 is YYEEEE. The J segment lost 0 bases and the V segment lost 4 bases, leaving 12 bases of the junction unmatched. Sequencing used immunoSEQ multiplex PCR; TCRdb keeps in-frame clones, though not all of them. The sample contains 150,000 or so clones, 80% to 95% of which appear only once. This receptor was obtained from an adult in good health. The source material was peripheral blood, sampled on day 0 of AZD1222 vaccination. The chain links TRBV5-6 to TRBJ2-2, with 7 nucleotides matching TRBD1. CDR3 loop: CASSPLTRTGANTGELFF. The CDR3 DNA follows: TGTGCCAGCAGCCCACTAACCCGGACAGGAGCGAACACCGGGGAGCTGTTTTTT.